The next 17 T cell receptor beta chains were all read from a single sample in a study of shared clonotypes between healthy human individuals. Libraries were prepared by immunoSEQ multiplex PCR; TCRdb keeps only in-frame clonotypes and omits some of them. The sample has fewer than 850,000 clones; 90% are singletons. Sequencing input: memory CD8+ T cells from PBMCs. Subset reported: CD45RO+ cells pooled with CCR7-negative TemRA cells. The receptors come from a young man in good health. Some clones in this sample may be carry-over from other donors' samples.

The V call is TRBV2, the J call TRBJ2-7, with TRBD2 as a possible D gene (6 bases). The germline V gene encodes CDR1 SNHLY and CDR2 FYNNEI. The V end lost 4 bases, the J end lost 3 bases, and 13 bases lay between the germline ends. The CDR3 consists of 14 residues. CDR3 DNA: TGTGCCAGCAGTGGGTACGGGAGTTTCTACGAGCAGTACTTC. It is translated as CASSGYGSFYEQYF. The full variable domain, completed using reference TRBV2 and TRBJ2-7, is EPEVTQTPSHQVTQMGQEVILRCVPISNHLYFYWYRQILGQKVEFLVSFYNNEISEKSEIFDDQFSVERPDGSNFTLKIRSTKLEDSAMYFCASSGYGSFYEQYFGPGTRLTVT.

The chain employs TRBV27 and TRBJ2-2; D remains unclear. The CDR3 is 12 residues long. The germline V gene has CDR1 MNHEY and CDR2 SMNVEV (reference sequence). With 4 bases removed from V and 5 bases from J, the gap between germline ends came to 5 bases. The CDR3 DNA reads as TGTGCCAGCAGTTCGATAACCGGGGAGCTGTTTTTT. This gives the protein CASSSITGELFF.

A note on this clone: Other nucleotide sequences from this sample produce the same CDR3. V and J are TRBV6-6 and TRBJ1-1; D is unresolved. CDR1 MNHNY and CDR2 SVGAGI come from the germline V gene (reference sequence). There are 12 residues in the CDR3. V was shortened by 2 bases and J by 5 bases, with 6 bases between the two germline ends. CDR3 sequence reads: CASSYGGTEAFF. CDR3 nucleotide sequence: TGTGCCAGCAGTTACGGAGGGACTGAAGCTTTCTTT.

As for this clone: The germline gene is not matched at one end of the junction; a read error may be the cause. V and J are TRBV10-2 and TRBJ2-2, with D possibly being TRBD1 (5 bases). Germline CDR1 reads WSHSY; CDR2 reads SAAADI. The CDR3 sequence is 12 residues long. The CDR3: CTSTPGSGELFF. The DNA of the CDR3 is TGCACCAGTACCCCAGGGTCCGGGGAGCTGTTTTTT.

This clone was detected only a few times. This sequence joins TRBV6-5 and TRBJ1-2, with D unresolved. This CDR3 has 15 amino acids. Germline V gene sequence: CDR1 MNHEY, CDR2 SVGAGI. V shed 0 bases and J shed 4 bases, with 12 bases lying between them. In DNA form, the CDR3 reads TGTGCCAGCAGTTACTCACAACGGATCCTCTATGGCTACACCTTC. Translating gives CASSYSQRILYGYTF.

The gene calls are TRBV19 and TRBJ2-7; 8 bases fit TRBD2. V gave up 10 bases and J gave up 3 bases; unmatched junction bases: 8. Germline V gene sequence: CDR1 LNHDA, CDR2 SQIVND (reference sequence). CDR3 size: 13 residues. CDR3 protein: CATRSSGNYEQYF. CDR3 sequence (DNA): TGTGCCACACGGAGTAGCGGGAACTACGAGCAGTACTTC.

The V call is TRBV5-4, the J call TRBJ1-1; the match to TRBD1 covers 7 bases. Looked up from germline, CDR1 is SGHNT and CDR2 is YYREEE (reference sequence). V trimming: 5 bases; J trimming: 7 bases; junction bases outside the gene matches: 14. The CDR3 loop spans 15 amino acids. The CDR3 bases are TGTGCCAGCAGGGTTTTAAGAGGGGGCGCTGATGAAGCTTTCTTT. Translated, it gives CASRVLRGGADEAFF.

The V call is TRBV7-2, the J call TRBJ2-1; TRBD2 matches at 11 bases. The CDR3 covers 15 residues. CDR1 and CDR2 from the germline V gene are SGHTA and FQGNSA. Losses at the gene ends were 6 bases for V and 7 bases for J; bases not matched to a gene: 8. The CDR3 region is CASRNRLAGWNEQFF. The CDR3 DNA follows: TGTGCCAGCAGGAATCGACTAGCGGGGTGGAATGAGCAGTTCTTC.

This chain uses TRBV18 with TRBJ1-4; no definite D call. Germline CDR1 and CDR2: KGHSH and LQKENI. V lost 1 base and J 4 bases, leaving 7 bases between the germline ends. CDR3 length: 14 amino acids. The CDR3 spells CASSPRGNNEKLFF. For the CDR3, the DNA is TGTGCCAGCTCACCACGAGGAAATAATGAAAAACTGTTTTTT. The full variable domain, rest sourced from reference TRBV18 and TRBJ1-4, is NAGVMQNPRHLVRRRGQEARLRCSPMKGHSHVYWYRQLPEEGLKFMVYLQKENIIDESGMPKERFSAEFPKEGPSILRIQQVVRGDSAAYFCASSPRGNNEKLFFGSGTQLSVL.

This clone has just a few counts. Other DNA variants within this sample encode the same CDR3. V and J are TRBV7-9 and TRBJ1-1; tentative D call: TRBD1 (5 bases). Trimming left V 6 bases short and J 1 base short, with 9 bases between. The CDR3 extends over 13 amino acids. Looked up from germline, CDR1 is SEHNR and CDR2 is FQNEAQ (reference sequence). CDR3 DNA sequence: TGTGCCAGCAGTCCAAGGGGGAACACTGAAGCTTTCTTT. The encoded protein is CASSPRGNTEAFF.

This rearrangement joins TRBV27 to TRBJ1-3, with unresolved D. This CDR3 is built from 15 residues. V dropped 2 bases and J dropped 4 bases, with 12 bases sitting between them. The germline CDR1 and CDR2 sequences are MNHEY and SMNVEV (reference sequence). As DNA, the CDR3 is TGTGCCAGCAGTTTAACGAGGCCGGGGGGAAACACCATATATTTT. Encoded protein: CASSLTRPGGNTIYF.

The CDR3 reads CASSLIQAGGAGPHGYTF. The CDR3 nucleotides read TGTGCCAGCAGTTTAATTCAGGCAGGGGGCGCCGGGCCACATGGCTACACCTTC. The chain uses TRBV27 and TRBJ1-2; 8 nucleotides line up with TRBD1. CDR3 length: 18 residues. Germline V CDR1 and CDR2: MNHEY, SMNVEV (reference sequence). With 2 bases clipped from V and 6 bases from J, the junction kept 17 bases outside the gene matches.

For this clone: Different DNA sequences within this sample yield the same CDR3. Written as DNA, the CDR3 is TGTGCCAGCAGCCTCGGGACAAACTATGGCTACACCTTC. This gives the protein CASSLGTNYGYTF. The rearrangement uses TRBV7-9 and TRBJ1-2, with a weak D call TRBD1 (6 bases). CDR3 length: 13 amino acids. The germline CDR1 and CDR2 sequences are SEHNR and FQNEAQ (reference sequence). The V gene lost 5 bases and the J gene lost 2 bases, with 9 bases spanning the gap.

This clone has only a few counts. The chain uses TRBV2 and TRBJ2-7, with D possibly matching TRBD2 (6 bases). This CDR3 has 17 amino acids. Germline CDR1 is SNHLY and CDR2 is FYNNEI. Trimming cost V 4 bases and J 0 bases, with 19 bases left between them. CDR3 residues: CASSGGGFTDTSYEQYF. Here the CDR3 DNA reads TGTGCCAGCAGTGGTGGGGGGTTTACAGACACCTCCTACGAGCAGTACTTC. Supplemented by reference TRBV2 and TRBJ2-7, the full variable domain reads EPEVTQTPSHQVTQMGQEVILRCVPISNHLYFYWYRQILGQKVEFLVSFYNNEISEKSEIFDDQFSVERPDGSNFTLKIRSTKLEDSAMYFCASSGGGFTDTSYEQYFGPGTRLTVT.

The chain uses TRBV19 and TRBJ2-7, with 7 bases matching TRBD1. V shed 5 bases and J 2 bases; nucleotides not matched to a gene: 3. Germline V gives CDR1 LNHDA, CDR2 SQIVND (reference sequence). This CDR3 has 13 amino acids. CDR3 loop: CASSLGQTYEQYF. The CDR3 region has the DNA TGTGCCAGTAGTCTGGGACAGACCTACGAGCAGTACTTC.

This chain links TRBV28 with TRBJ1-5; D unresolved. Germline V gene sequence: CDR1 MDHEN, CDR2 SYDVKM. The CDR3 loop spans 19 amino acids. V was shortened by 7 bases and J by 3 bases, with 28 bases between the two germline ends. CDR3 sequence (DNA): TGTGCCAGCAACGACCTCAACCTGGCGGGTAGTTTCCTCAATCAGCCCCAGCATTTT. Translation: CASNDLNLAGSFLNQPQHF.

This chain links TRBV6-1 with TRBJ2-7; D is possibly TRBD2 (7 bases). In germline, CDR1 is MNHNS, CDR2 SASEGT. The ends were cut back, 3 bases at V and 2 bases at J, with 14 bases in the middle. The CDR3 extends over 15 amino acids. CDR3 sequence reads: CASSDRGAWPYEQYF. CDR3 coding DNA: TGTGCCAGCAGTGACCGGGGGGCTTGGCCCTACGAGCAGTACTTC.